The sequence of this T cell receptor beta chain was determined in a study of CD8 T cells in Susac syndrome. RNA was extracted with the RNeasy kit, and a quantity of about 0.45 to 1 ug was reverse transcribed using random hexamers. Using its own MiXCR run on the immunoSEQ multiplex PCR reads, TCRdb lists one record per CDR3 protein. The repertoire includes about 80,000 distinct CDR3 sequences, just under 95% of them detected once, and about 0.3% sits in the top ten. Germline lookup yields CDR1 MNHEY and CDR2 SMNVEV (reference sequence). The CDR3 runs to 14 residues. With 3 bases removed from V and 1 base from J, the gap between germline ends came to 8 bases. This clonotype appeared a single time.

The chain carries TRBV27 and TRBJ2-3; D is perhaps TRBD1 or TRBD2 (5 bases each). This TCR came from a human donor in good health. The specimen was CD8+ T cells from PBMCs. The CDR3 coding sequence is TGTGCCAGCAGTTTCCGGGACCGCACAGATACGCAGTATTTT. Protein sequence: CASSFRDRTDTQYF.